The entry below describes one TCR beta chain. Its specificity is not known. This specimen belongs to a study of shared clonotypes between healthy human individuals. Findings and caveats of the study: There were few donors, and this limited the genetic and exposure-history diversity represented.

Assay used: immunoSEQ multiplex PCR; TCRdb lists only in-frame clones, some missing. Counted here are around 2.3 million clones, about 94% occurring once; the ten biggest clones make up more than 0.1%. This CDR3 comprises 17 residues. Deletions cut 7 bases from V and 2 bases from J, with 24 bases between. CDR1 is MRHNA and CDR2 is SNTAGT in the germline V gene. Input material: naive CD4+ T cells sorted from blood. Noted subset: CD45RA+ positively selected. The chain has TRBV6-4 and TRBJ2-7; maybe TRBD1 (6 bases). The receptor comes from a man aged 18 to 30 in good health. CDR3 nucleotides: TGTGCCAGCAATGGGGGCCACAGGGAGAGAACTCCCTACGAGCAGTACTTC. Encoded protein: CASNGGHRERTPYEQYF.